This T cell receptor (beta chain) was recovered during a study of identical twins. Unique molecular identifiers were present on the cDNA, and a universal primer site came from template switching. TCRdb re-analysed the 5' RACE reads in MiXCR, keeping a single row per CDR3 protein. The sample contains 400,000 to 500,000 distinct CDR3 sequences, roughly an eighth of which appear only once. Germline CDR1 and CDR2: SGHAT and FQNNGV. The CDR3 totals 21 residues. Trimming at V came to 0 bases and at J to 1 base, leaving 19 bases not matched to a gene. These data also featured in a second study, about yellow fever vaccine responses in identical twins.

This TCR was sampled from a woman aged 18-35 years in good health. This chain joins TRBV11-2 and TRBJ2-3, with TRBD2 matching 7 bases. Sequenced: CD4+ T cells sorted from blood. The CDR3 DNA reads TGTGCCAGCAGCTTAGATCGGCCTAGCGGCCTTCGCCTTCTTCGCACAGATACGCAGTATTTT. Protein sequence: CASSLDRPSGLRLLRTDTQYF.